The following is a T cell receptor (beta chain) sequence with its context. The antigen is unknown. The data originate from a study of a mutant IDH1 vaccine in newly diagnosed glioma. Study context: Patients were started on vaccination 4-6 weeks after radiotherapy alone, or with temozolomide cycles.

V dropped 3 bases and J dropped 5; count of bases not matched to a gene: 4. The CDR3 consists of 14 residues. Germline V gene data show CDR1 as GTSNPN and CDR2 as SVGIG (reference sequence). Time point meaning: week 47, end of study. With topical imiquimod, each dose of the vaccine consisted of 300 ug of mutant IDH1 20-mer peptide. The data were produced by immunoSEQ multiplex PCR, yet TCRdb's version contains in-frame clones alone and is incomplete. The sample has tens of thousands of clones, roughly 71% seen once. The clonotype was recovered from a man aged 35 to 55 with glioma. Sequences were derived from PBMCs, sampled from a glioma patient whose treatment included an IDH1 peptide vaccine. The chain links TRBV30 to TRBJ1-6; 7 nucleotides match TRBD1. CDR3 DNA: TGTGCCTGGAGCAAAGGGACAGATAATTCACCCCTCCACTTT. Encoded protein: CAWSKGTDNSPLHF.